This T cell receptor (beta chain) was recorded in a study of T cells in Graves' hyperthyroidism and ophthalmopathy. The CDR3 runs to 14 residues. V lost 5 bases and J lost 6; bases outside the gene matches: 8. Germline values: CDR1 SGHTA, CDR2 FQGNSA. Researchers amplified the TCR beta CDR3 regions from RNA transcripts. A set of HTBI primers served as the primers for a first-round RT-PCR of the TCR CDR3. TCRdb reprocessed the multiplex PCR reads via MiXCR and lists one record per CDR3 protein. The table includes about 640,000 distinct CDR3 sequences, about 14% detected once. This clonotype has a count of ten or more.

Sequencing was performed on blood. The genes are TRBV7-2 and TRBJ2-7; 9 bases are a match to TRBD1. The TCR comes from a woman aged 50 to 60 with Graves' ophthalmopathy. As DNA, the CDR3 is TGTGCCAGCAGCCCAGGGACAGGGTGGGGCGAGCAGTACTTC. It is translated as CASSPGTGWGEQYF.